The rows below give T cell receptor beta chains drawn from one sample of a study of cytomegalovirus exposure and HLA in healthy donors. Assay: immunoSEQ multiplex PCR; the TCRdb copy retains only in-frame clones and omits some. The sample includes around 200,000 clones, 60% to 85% seen only once; the top ten take 2.9%. The sequenced sample was PBMCs. The receptors stem from a male donor in good health and CMV-seronegative. CDR3s include the opening cysteine and the closing phenylalanine or tryptophan. The D gene is left open where the match is weak. Clone sizes are given selectively: once, few, many, or a class where the clone is expanded.

>TRBV6-4|TRBJ2-3|NA|NA
CASSDVNTDTQYF
TGTGCCAGCAGTGACGTTAACACAGATACGCAGTATTTT
>TRBV6-5|TRBJ1-5|NA|NA
CASRTRGSNQPQHF
TGTGCCAGCAGAACCAGGGGAAGCAATCAGCCCCAGCATTTT
>TRBV2|TRBJ1-2|once|NA
CASSPPGLTNYGYTF
TGTGCCAGCAGCCCTCCGGGTCTAACAAACTATGGCTACACCTTC
>TRBV11-2|TRBJ1-2|once|NA
CASSIPVANYGYTF
TGTGCCAGCAGCATCCCGGTGGCTAACTATGGCTACACCTTC
>TRBV7-7|TRBJ2-1|NA|TRBD2
CASSLGTSAYNEQFF
TGTGCCAGCAGCTTAGGGACTAGCGCCTACAATGAGCAGTTCTTC
>TRBV19|TRBJ1-5|once|NA
CASMSDYSNQPQHF
TGTGCCAGTATGTCAGACTATAGCAATCAGCCCCAGCATTTT
>TRBV27|TRBJ1-3|NA|NA
CASSLARSGNTIYF
TGTGCCAGCAGTTTAGCGCGCTCTGGAAACACCATATATTTT
>TRBV7-3|TRBJ1-6|NA|NA
CASSLDPGSNSPLHF
TGTGCCAGCAGCTTAGACCCAGGGTCCAATTCACCCCTCCACTTT
>TRBV4-3|TRBJ1-5|NA|TRBD1
CASSQGQGQPQHF
TGCGCCAGCAGCCAAGGACAGGGGCAGCCCCAGCATTTT
>TRBV25-1|TRBJ2-5|few|TRBD2
CASSEYATAGAVETQYF
TGTGCCAGCAGTGAATATGCCACAGCGGGGGCTGTGGAGACCCAGTACTTC
>TRBV6-5|TRBJ1-1|few|NA
CASSYSGRRDTEAFF
TGTGCCAGCAGTTACTCCGGGCGGAGGGACACTGAAGCTTTCTTT
>TRBV7-7|TRBJ2-7|NA|TRBD1
CASSFSQGASEQYF
TGTGCCAGCAGCTTCTCTCAGGGGGCGAGTGAGCAGTACTTC
>TRBV9|TRBJ1-6|NA|TRBD1
CASSVGGTGNSPLHF
TGTGCCAGCAGCGTAGGAGGGACAGGTAATTCACCCCTCCACTTT
>TRBV28|TRBJ2-7|NA|NA
CASKGHYEQYF
TGTGCCAGCAAGGGACACTACGAGCAGTACTTC